By share of the sample, the clone carrying this T cell receptor (beta chain) is medium-sized (0.01 to 0.1%). Its specificity is not known. Thyroid surgery took place with no prior treatment in any patient. This entry comes from a study of metastatic and nonmetastatic thyroid tumors. Looking at the study overall: Comparative analysis of repertoires was undertaken across blood and tumor or nodule tissue obtained from malignant and benign thyroid patients.

Per the authors' pipeline: To classify distant metastasis in papillary thyroid cancer, a model was built from CDR3 differences across clinicopathological groups. TCRdb re-called the PCR reads through MiXCR. The V and J calls come from TCRdb's annotation, not from the publication. The sample lists about 30,000 clones; roughly 17% were seen once. Notes on the study in general: The study reportedly found significantly higher TCR beta diversity in malignant thyroid tumors than benign nodules, in blood and tumor.

Sample: blood. The receptor was isolated from a female donor with papillary thyroid cancer or a benign thyroid nodule (not recorded which). Some clones in this sample may be carry-over from other donors' samples.

The DNA for the CDR3 is TGTGCCAGCAGTCGGACTAGGGTAATTTACGAGCAGTACTTC. It encodes CASSRTRVIYEQYF. The rearrangement uses TRBV6-1 and TRBJ2-7; 7 nucleotides match TRBD2. Germline V gene sequence: CDR1 MNHNS, CDR2 SASEGT. Trimming took 5 bases from V and 4 from J; bases not matched to a gene: 8. CDR3 length: 14 amino acids.